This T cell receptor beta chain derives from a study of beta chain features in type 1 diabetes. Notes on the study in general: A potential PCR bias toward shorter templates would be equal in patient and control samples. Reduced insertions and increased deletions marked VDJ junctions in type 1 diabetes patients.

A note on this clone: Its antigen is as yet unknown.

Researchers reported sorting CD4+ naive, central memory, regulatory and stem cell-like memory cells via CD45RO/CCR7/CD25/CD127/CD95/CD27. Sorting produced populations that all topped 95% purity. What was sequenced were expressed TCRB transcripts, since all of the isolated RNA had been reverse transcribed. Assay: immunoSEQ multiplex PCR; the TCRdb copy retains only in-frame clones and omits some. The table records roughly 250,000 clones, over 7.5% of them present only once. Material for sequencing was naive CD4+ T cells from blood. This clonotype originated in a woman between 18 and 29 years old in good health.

The CDR3 is CASSPASGGAYNEQFF. DNA of the CDR3: TGCGCCAGCAGCCCGGCTAGCGGGGGCGCCTACAATGAGCAGTTCTTC. The chain links TRBV5-1 to TRBJ2-1; 10 bases line up with TRBD2. The V and J ends lost 4 bases and 2 bases, in that order; junction bases with no gene match: 6. CDR1 SGHRS and CDR2 YFSETQ come from the germline V gene. CDR3 length: 16 amino acids. The entire variable domain, with the rest obtained from reference TRBV5-1 and TRBJ2-1, is as follows: KAGVTQTPRYLIKTRGQQVTLSCSPISGHRSVSWYQQTPGQGLQFLFEYFSETQRNKGNFPGRFSGRQFSNSRSEMNVSTLELGDSALYLCASSPASGGAYNEQFFGPGTRLTVL.